The sequence of this T cell receptor (beta chain) was determined in a study of graft-versus-host responses after intestinal transplantation. Across the whole study: Every recipient underwent anti-thymocyte globulin induction, then tacrolimus and steroids for approximately 3 years.

In regard to this clone: Its specificity is unknown.

Sequencing used immunoSEQ multiplex PCR; TCRdb keeps in-frame clones, though not all of them. The sample has approximately 90,000 clones, approximately 90% seen once; the top ten hold 0.28%. This CDR3 has 15 amino acids. V gave up 5 bases and J gave up 7 bases; unmatched junction bases: 8. Germline loops: CDR1 MDHEN, CDR2 SYDVKM. The genes are TRBV28 and TRBJ2-1, with 10 bases identical to TRBD1. The TCR was taken from a human donor who was the organ donor for an intestinal transplant. The sequences come from unstimulated CD4+ T cells sorted from spleen or lymph node cells, collected before transplant. In DNA, the CDR3 is TGTGCCAGCAGTCTTCCGGGACAGGGGAGAAATGAGCAGTTCTTC. This encodes CASSLPGQGRNEQFF. The full variable domain, in which reference TRBV28 and TRBJ2-1 provide the parts outside the CDR3, is DVKVTQSSRYLVKRTGEKVFLECVQDMDHENMFWYRQDPGLGLRLIYFSYDVKMKEKGDIPEGYSVSREKKERFSLILESASTNQTSMYLCASSLPGQGRNEQFFGPGTRLTVL.